A selection of T cell receptor beta chains follows, all from one sample in a study of blood T cell repertoires in COVID-19. Method: immunoSEQ multiplex PCR; TCRdb's copy keeps in-frame clones and lacks some. The table includes roughly 170,000 clones, about nine tenths detected once. The sequenced sample consisted of peripheral blood. Source of these receptors: a man between 65 and 80 years old with active or convalescent COVID-19. CDR3s include the opening cysteine and the closing phenylalanine or tryptophan. The D gene is left open where the match is weak. Clone size appears in some rows only: once, few, many, or a class for an expanded clone.

once	TRBV28	TRBJ1-2	.	TGTGCCAGCGTCCCCAGCGCATCACTATATGGCTACACCTTC	CASVPSASLYGYTF
.	TRBV24-1	TRBJ2-7	.	TGTGCCACCAGCCAAGGGACAATCAACGAGCAGTACTTC	CATSQGTINEQYF
.	TRBV7-3	TRBJ2-3	TRBD2	TGTGCCAGCAGCTCAGGACTAGCGGGAGTTAAGACAGATACGCAGTATTTT	CASSSGLAGVKTDTQYF
.	TRBV15	TRBJ1-5	.	TGTGCCACCAGCTATACTACAGGAGTAAATCAGCCCCAGCATTTT	CATSYTTGVNQPQHF
once	TRBV7-2	TRBJ2-1	TRBD2	TGTGCCAGCAGCTTAGCCCGGGGATGGCGGGAGGAAATGGGCTCCTACAATGAGCAGTTCTTC	CASSLARGWREEMGSYNEQFF
.	TRBV5-4	TRBJ1-1	TRBD1	TGTGCCAGCAGCTTGAGGGACAGGTTAGGGTGGAACACTGAAGCTTTCTTT	CASSLRDRLGWNTEAFF
.	TRBV19	TRBJ1-1	TRBD1	TGTGCCAGTGATAAGGGACAGGTGAACACTGAAGCTTTCTTT	CASDKGQVNTEAFF
.	TRBV15	TRBJ1-4	.	TGTGCCACCAGCAGTAACCCGGGACAACCCGATGAAAAACTGTTTTTT	CATSSNPGQPDEKLFF
.	TRBV2	TRBJ2-2	.	TGTGCCAGCAGGGGGGACATCTCTGGGGAGCTGTTTTTT	CASRGDISGELFF
.	TRBV18	TRBJ2-1	TRBD1	TGTGCCAGCTCCATCGACAGGGGGCAGTACAATGAGCAGTTCTTC	CASSIDRGQYNEQFF
.	TRBV15	TRBJ2-5	.	TGTGCCACCAGGTCCGCGACTGGTAAAGAGACCCAGTACTTC	CATRSATGKETQYF
once	TRBV7-2	TRBJ2-7	TRBD1	TGTGCCAGCAGCCCCAGGACAGGGTCCTTTTCCTACGAGCAGTACTTC	CASSPRTGSFSYEQYF
.	TRBV7-3	TRBJ2-3	TRBD2	TGTGCCAGCAGCCTGATAGCGGGAGTGAGTACGCAGTATTTT	CASSLIAGVSTQYF
once	TRBV28	TRBJ1-5	TRBD1	TGTGCCAGCAGTTCGCCCAGGGGGCCGCTGCCCCAGCATTTT	CASSSPRGPLPQHF
.	TRBV24-1	TRBJ2-7	.	TGTGCCACCAGTGACCCCGCCAGGGTTTCCGAGCAGTACTTC	CATSDPARVSEQYF
.	TRBV5-4	TRBJ2-5	.	TGTGCCAGCAGCTTAGATCAGATCAACCAAGAGACCCAGTACTTC	CASSLDQINQETQYF
.	TRBV15	TRBJ2-3	.	TGTGCCACCAGCAGAGACAGTTCAGATACGCAGTATTTT	CATSRDSSDTQYF
.	TRBV6-1	TRBJ1-1	TRBD1	TGTGCCAGCAGTGAAGCGCTAACTAGGGGGCCGACCTACGTGGCTTTCTTT	CASSEALTRGPTYVAFF
.	TRBV6-6	TRBJ2-7	.	TGTGCCAGCAGTCAACAGGGAACTTCCTACGAGCAGTACTTC	CASSQQGTSYEQYF
.	TRBV9	TRBJ1-4	.	TGTGCCAGCAGCCTCCGGGGGAATAATGAAAAACTGTTTTTT	CASSLRGNNEKLFF
.	TRBV27	TRBJ2-7	TRBD2	TGTGCCAGCAGCCCCTCTAGCGGGAGGGCCCCCTACGAGCAGTACTTC	CASSPSSGRAPYEQYF
.	TRBV19	TRBJ1-4	TRBD1	TGTGCCAGTAGTCGAGGGGGCGCGGGTGAAAAACTGTTTTTT	CASSRGGAGEKLFF
.	TRBV27	TRBJ1-5	.	TGTGCCAGCAGCTTTACAGGGACCCCGGCCGTGCCCCAGCATTTT	CASSFTGTPAVPQHF
.	TRBV6-5	TRBJ2-5	.	TGTGCCAGCAGTAAAACCCGGGCCCAGGGGGAGACCCAGTACTTC	CASSKTRAQGETQYF
.	TRBV5-1	TRBJ1-5	.	TGCGCCAGCAGCTTGGGGGGCCGGGATCAGCCCCAGCATTTT	CASSLGGRDQPQHF
.	TRBV3-1/TRBV3-2	TRBJ1-1	.	TGTGCCAGCAGCCGAGCTCGGGGGACTGAAGCTTTCTTT	CASSRARGTEAFF
.	TRBV9	TRBJ2-3	.	TGTGCCAGCAGCGTAGGGCAATACACAGATACGCAGTATTTT	CASSVGQYTDTQYF
.	TRBV11-3	TRBJ2-2	.	TGTGCCAGCAGCTTAGTGAGGGACGGGGAGCTGTTTTTT	CASSLVRDGELFF
.	TRBV7-9	TRBJ2-1	TRBD2	TGTGCCAGCAGCGTTACCGGGACTAACAATGAGCAGTTCTTC	CASSVTGTNNEQFF
.	TRBV27	TRBJ2-2	TRBD2	TGTGCCAGCAGGCGTAGCGGGGCGAACACCGGGGAGCTGTTTTTT	CASRRSGANTGELFF
.	TRBV28	TRBJ1-1	.	TGTGCCAGCAGTCCCAGGGGAAGGGGGTACACTGAAGCTTTCTTT	CASSPRGRGYTEAFF
.	TRBV5-4	TRBJ2-2	.	TGTGCCAGCAGCTTAGGCGGGGGCAGGCTCGAACAGAGCGGGGAGCTGTTTTTT	CASSLGGGRLEQSGELFF
once	TRBV7-2	TRBJ1-2	.	TGTGCCAGCAGCTTAGCAGCGGACGGCAGTCCTAACTATGGCTACACCTTC	CASSLAADGSPNYGYTF
.	TRBV5-1	TRBJ1-2	TRBD1	TGCGCCAGCAGCCCGGAGGGGGCTGTGGGTAGTGGCTACACCTTC	CASSPEGAVGSGYTF
.	TRBV27	TRBJ1-3	.	TGTGCCAGCAGGTCCGGGGTGGCGGACACCATATATTTT	CASRSGVADTIYF
.	TRBV9	TRBJ1-2	.	TGTGCCAGCAGCGTAGGGGTGGAGACAGACTATGGCTACACCTTC	CASSVGVETDYGYTF
.	TRBV5-3	TRBJ2-6	TRBD1	TGTGCCAGAAGCTTTTCAGGGGCAGGGGGCATTGGGGCCAACGTCCTGACTTTC	CARSFSGAGGIGANVLTF
few	TRBV7-9	TRBJ2-1	.	TGTGCCAGCAGCCCCACCGGGACAACCGGCAATGAGCAGTTCTTC	CASSPTGTTGNEQFF
.	TRBV7-7	TRBJ2-2	.	TGTGCCAGCAGCTCCACAGCAGCCGCGAACACCGGGGAGCTGTTTTTT	CASSSTAAANTGELFF
.	TRBV2	TRBJ1-6	TRBD1	TGTGCCAGCCTAAGGGACAGAAATAATTCACCCCTCCACTTT	CASLRDRNNSPLHF
.	TRBV9	TRBJ1-1	TRBD1	TGTGCCAGCAGCTTCGGACAGGGGGCTCGGGCGAACACTGAAGCTTTCTTT	CASSFGQGARANTEAFF
many	TRBV10-3	TRBJ2-5	.	TGTGCCATCAGACCAAGTGCGCTTTCACGTGAGACCCAGTACTTC	CAIRPSALSRETQYF
.	TRBV3-1/TRBV3-2	TRBJ1-4	.	TGTGCCAGCACCAGGGGTACTAATGAAAAACTGTTTTTT	CASTRGTNEKLFF
.	TRBV7-9	TRBJ1-1	TRBD1	TGTGCCAGCAGAACTCAGGGGGCCTTGGACACTGAAGCTTTCTTT	CASRTQGALDTEAFF
.	TRBV15	TRBJ2-5	TRBD1	TGTGCCACCAGCAGACCCCCGGACAGGGAAGAAGAGACCCAGTACTTC	CATSRPPDREEETQYF
.	TRBV7-2	TRBJ2-2	TRBD1	TGTGCCAGCAGCCCCCGGACAGGGGGGACCGGGGAGCTGTTTTTT	CASSPRTGGTGELFF
few	TRBV6-2/TRBV6-3	TRBJ2-7	TRBD1	TGTGCCAGCAGTTACCCCGTTAGGGGGCGTCCCTACGAGCAGTACTTC	CASSYPVRGRPYEQYF
.	TRBV27	TRBJ2-1	TRBD2	TGTGCCAGCAGTTCGGCTAGCGGGAGCTCCTACAATGAGCAGTTCTTC	CASSSASGSSYNEQFF
.	TRBV6-5	TRBJ1-2	TRBD1	TGTGCCAGCAGTTACAAGTCCGGGACAGGTCGAGGTGGCTACACCTTC	CASSYKSGTGRGGYTF
.	TRBV15	TRBJ1-6	.	TGTGCCACCAGCCCCGGCTGGCGGGGACCGGGGGCCCTCCACTTT	CATSPGWRGPGALHF
many	TRBV20-1	TRBJ2-1	.	TGCAGTGCTAGTTTCGAGAGCTCCTACAATGAGCAGTTCTTC	CSASFESSYNEQFF
.	TRBV28	TRBJ1-4	.	TGTGCCAGCAGCTCCGCGGACATCGATAATGAAAAACTGTTTTTT	CASSSADIDNEKLFF
.	TRBV5-4	TRBJ1-1	TRBD1	TGTGCCAGCAGCGGAACGAATCACAGGGGGGAGGGGATGAACACTGAAGCTTTCTTT	CASSGTNHRGEGMNTEAFF
.	TRBV27	TRBJ1-2	.	TGTGCCAGCAGTTTAGGGGCAGGCCTCTATGGCTACACCTTC	CASSLGAGLYGYTF
.	TRBV3-1/TRBV3-2	TRBJ1-2	TRBD1	TGTGCCAGCAGCCGACCGGGACAGATTTACTATGGCTACACCTTC	CASSRPGQIYYGYTF